The sequence of this T cell receptor beta chain was determined in a study of T cell responses to AZD1222 COVID-19 vaccine. General observations from the study: Clonal diversity was possibly underestimated, and white British individuals and females predominated among donors. Breadth and depth of Spike-specific TCRs rose after two AZD1222 doses. It was only after the peak T cell response that any repertoires were sampled. Regions 160-218 and 743-854 held dominance among vaccine-associated CD4 TCRs, which spanned spike.

This clone was seen only once. Its antigen remains unknown. TCRdb keeps only in-frame clones here, not all; method: immunoSEQ multiplex PCR. The sample has approximately 140,000 clones, just over 90% seen once. This sequence originates from an adult in good health. Here the sequenced sample was peripheral blood, taken on day 0 of MenACWY control vaccination.

The CDR3 reads CASSLKPPRAAGVLDEQFF. CDR3 nucleotide sequence: TGTGCCAGCAGCCTGAAGCCCCCTAGGGCAGCGGGAGTTCTGGATGAGCAGTTCTTC. This rearrangement joins TRBV7-3 to TRBJ2-1, with 8 bases that match TRBD2. CDR3 size: 19 residues. The junction had 23 bases not matched to a gene; V was cut back by 5 bases and J by 8 bases. CDR1 and CDR2 (germline): SGHTA, FQGTGA.